This entry describes one T cell receptor (beta chain). Its antigen is unidentified. The sample belongs to a study of cytotoxic CD8 clonotypes in ibrutinib-treated CLL. On the study more broadly: Among the patients, over 9 presented as relapsed/refractory and 15 as treatment-naive; about 17 showed unmutated IGHV. Overall study findings and caveats: Higher clonality was seen at ibrutinib response and a return toward baseline at progression.

Losses at the gene ends were 1 base for V and 1 base for J; bases not matched to a gene: 8. Germline V gene lookup returns CDR1 SGHAT and CDR2 FQNNGV. The CDR3 loop spans 18 amino acids. Libraries were prepared by immunoSEQ multiplex PCR; TCRdb keeps only in-frame clonotypes and omits some of them. This sample has 130,000 or so clones, with approximately 80% found just once. From cryopreserved PBMCs came 2 to 2.5 micrograms of genomic DNA used for TCR beta libraries. The rearrangement links TRBV11-2 to TRBJ2-3, with TRBD2 matching over 10 bases. The material sequenced was PBMCs, taken after 12 months of ibrutinib treatment. This receptor was identified in a human donor with chronic lymphocytic leukemia. This CDR3 is CASSLVVGGTSGTDTQYF. Written as DNA, the CDR3 is TGTGCCAGCAGCTTAGTGGTCGGCGGGACTAGCGGCACAGATACGCAGTATTTT.